What follows are 28 T cell receptor beta chains derived from one specimen sequenced in a study of T cell responses to AZD1222 COVID-19 vaccine. The assay was immunoSEQ multiplex PCR, and TCRdb's table has in-frame clones only and misses some. The data contain approximately 130,000 clones, under 95% of them singletons. This specimen consisted of peripheral blood, obtained on day 0 of AZD1222 vaccination. These TCRs come from an adult in good health.

This sequence joins TRBV19 and TRBJ2-7; TRBD1 might be the D (6 bases). CDR3 length: 16 amino acids. Looked up from germline, CDR1 is LNHDA and CDR2 is SQIVND (reference sequence). V lost 5 bases and J lost 0, with 17 bases in between. This chain's CDR3 is CASSPIRQDSSYEQYF. The CDR3 nucleotides are TGTGCCAGTAGTCCTATAAGACAGGACAGCTCCTACGAGCAGTACTTC.

The rearrangement joins TRBV19 to TRBJ1-4; 11 bases match TRBD1. The CDR3 totals 16 residues. The germline gives CDR1 LNHDA, CDR2 SQIVND (reference sequence). With 5 bases clipped from V and 8 bases from J, the junction kept 10 bases outside the gene matches. CDR3: CASSGTGGRVGEKLFF. The CDR3 coding sequence is TGTGCCAGTAGTGGGACAGGGGGTCGGGTAGGCGAAAAACTGTTTTTT.

The count of this clone is one. The chain links TRBV19 to TRBJ2-3; 8 positions match TRBD2. The CDR3 is made up of 16 amino acids. The trim removed 6 bases at V and 2 bases at J, leaving 10 bases unmatched. The germline CDR1 and CDR2 sequences are LNHDA and SQIVND (reference sequence). CDR3 sequence: CASRNPSGSLTDTQYF. CDR3 DNA: TGTGCCAGTAGAAACCCCAGCGGGAGCCTCACAGATACGCAGTATTTT.

The chain combines TRBV24-1 with TRBJ1-5, with D unresolved. The V gene's germline CDR1 is KGHDR and CDR2 SFDVKD. Between the trimmed V and J ends, which lost 4 bases and 3 bases, there was a span of 9 bases. This CDR3 region has 14 residues. CDR3 amino acids: CATSELTDNQPQHF. CDR3 DNA: TGTGCCACCAGTGAGCTGACGGACAATCAGCCCCAGCATTTT.

CDR3 coding DNA: TGTGCCAGCAGCTACAGGGAGCTTACGGAGCAGTACTTC. Translating it yields CASSYRELTEQYF. This chain links TRBV11-2 with TRBJ2-7, with D tentatively TRBD1 (6 bases). Germline values: CDR1 SGHAT, CDR2 FQNNGV. The CDR3 runs to 13 residues. The V end lost 4 bases, the J end lost 7 bases, and 14 bases lay between the germline ends.

The chain couples TRBV9 to TRBJ2-1; tentative D call: TRBD2 (5 bases). V lost 4 bases and J 2 bases, leaving 13 bases between the germline ends. This CDR3 contains 15 residues. The germline CDR1 and CDR2 sequences are SGDLS and YYNGEE. CDR3 nucleotides: TGTGCCAGCAGCTCCCGTCTCGGGACCTACAATGAGCAGTTCTTC. It translates to CASSSRLGTYNEQFF.

The chain links TRBV3-1 (or the pseudogene TRBV3-2) to TRBJ1-5; D call uncertain. CDR3 length equals 15 residues. CDR1 and CDR2 (germline): LGHDT, YNNKEL (reference sequence). Trimming stripped 0 bases from V and 3 bases from J, with 9 bases between. The chain's CDR3 is CASSQDTIPNQPQHF. The CDR3 coding sequence is TGTGCCAGCAGCCAAGATACCATCCCCAATCAGCCCCAGCATTTT.

The chain links TRBV7-2 to TRBJ1-5; unclear D gene. The CDR3 runs 12 residues. V was shortened by 4 bases and J by 12 bases, with 13 bases between the two germline ends. The V gene's germline CDR1 is SGHTA and CDR2 FQGNSA. CDR3 amino acids: CASSSSRRDQHF. The CDR3 coding sequence is TGTGCCAGCAGCTCCTCCAGAAGAGACCAGCATTTT. Full variable domain (missing parts from reference TRBV7-2 and TRBJ1-5): GAGVSQSPSNKVTEKGKDVELRCDPISGHTALYWYRQSLGQGLEFLIYFQGNSAPDKSGLPSDRFSAERTGGSVSTLTIQRTQQEDSAVYLCASSSSRRDQHFGDGTRLSIL.

The chain couples TRBV5-1 to TRBJ2-2; no firm D call. CDR3 length equals 16 residues. The germline V and J ends were trimmed by 1 base and 0 bases, with 10 bases remaining between them. Per the germline V gene, CDR1 is SGHRS and CDR2 is YFSETQ. In nucleotides, the CDR3 is TGCGCCAGCAGCTTGTATCGAACTACGAACACCGGGGAGCTGTTTTTT. Translation gives CASSLYRTTNTGELFF.

The chain employs TRBV12-3 or TRBV12-4 and TRBJ2-5; D gene unclear. This CDR3 is 11 amino acids long. The V end was cut by 2 bases, the J end by 2 bases, with 0 bases between. The CDR3 is CASSLQETQYF. The CDR3 DNA sequence: TGTGCCAGCAGTTTACAAGAGACCCAGTACTTC.

The rearrangement links TRBV6-5 to TRBJ2-1; no reliable D call. With 0 bases removed from V and 6 bases from J, the gap between germline ends came to 9 bases. Germline CDR1 reads MNHEY; CDR2 reads SVGAGI. CDR3 length: 14 amino acids. Here the CDR3 DNA reads TGTGCCAGCAGTTACTCTGGTTCGGTCAATGAGCAGTTCTTC. Its translation: CASSYSGSVNEQFF.

The chain recombines TRBV2 with TRBJ1-1; no definite D call. V dropped 8 bases and J dropped 0 bases, with 13 bases sitting between them. Germline V lookup: CDR1 SNHLY, CDR2 FYNNEI. CDR3 length equals 14 residues. Here the CDR3 DNA reads TGTGCCAGCCACCTGCGGACCCTGAACACTGAAGCTTTCTTT. Residues: CASHLRTLNTEAFF.

The CDR3 reads CASSPPPQGGRYNEQFF. DNA of the CDR3: TGTGCCAGCTCACCACCGCCCCAGGGCGGGAGGTACAATGAGCAGTTCTTC. V usage is TRBV18 and J usage is TRBJ2-1; 8 nucleotides agree with TRBD2. The germline CDR1 and CDR2 sequences are KGHSH and LQKENI. The CDR3 consists of 17 residues. Trimming removed 0 bases from V and 4 bases from J; junction bases left unmatched: 8. The whole variable domain, filled in from reference TRBV18 and TRBJ2-1, reads NAGVMQNPRHLVRRRGQEARLRCSPMKGHSHVYWYRQLPEEGLKFMVYLQKENIIDESGMPKERFSAEFPKEGPSILRIQQVVRGDSAAYFCASSPPPQGGRYNEQFFGPGTRLTVL.

The chain couples TRBV20-1 to TRBJ2-1; 8 bases match TRBD2. Germline V CDR1 and CDR2: DFQATT, SNEGSKA (reference sequence). The CDR3 extends over 14 amino acids. The V segment lost 3 bases and the J segment 12 bases; nucleotides outside the gene matches: 13. In DNA form, the CDR3 reads TGCAGTGCTAGTGAGGCAGCGGGGGTGGGGCGGCAGTTCTTC. Residues: CSASEAAGVGRQFF.

V gene TRBV4-2 combines with J gene TRBJ1-2, with D possibly TRBD1 on 5 matching bases. CDR1 is LGHNA, CDR2 YNFKEQ, per germline. Deletions cut 0 bases from V and 8 bases from J, with 13 bases between. CDR3 length: 14 amino acids. The CDR3, as DNA: TGTGCCAGCAGCCAAGATAATTTGGGGCCAGGCTACACCTTC. It encodes CASSQDNLGPGYTF.

The chain couples TRBV29-1 to TRBJ1-5, with 9 nucleotides matching TRBD1. The germline V gene has CDR1 SQVTM and CDR2 ANQGSEA. V was pared by 4 bases and J by 4 bases, with 5 bases of the junction left unmatched. The CDR3 is made up of 14 amino acids. CDR3 sequence reads: CSVAPGQGNQPQHF. The CDR3, as DNA: TGCAGCGTTGCCCCGGGACAGGGTAATCAGCCCCAGCATTTT. Full variable domain (missing parts from reference TRBV29-1 and TRBJ1-5): SAVISQKPSRDICQRGTSLTIQCQVDSQVTMMFWYRQQPGQSLTLIATANQGSEATYESGFVIDKFPISRPNLTFSTLTVSNMSPEDSSIYLCSVAPGQGNQPQHFGDGTRLSIL.

This clone has only one observation. The CDR3 DNA is TGTGCCAGTAGACCGAGACAGGGGGCTGGAAACACCATATATTTT. Translation gives CASRPRQGAGNTIYF. The chain recombines TRBV19 with TRBJ1-3; 9 nucleotides agree with TRBD1. Unmatched junction bases numbered 5, after V lost 6 bases and J lost 2 bases. CDR1 LNHDA and CDR2 SQIVND come from the germline V gene (reference sequence). The CDR3 has 15 residues. The whole variable domain, remainder taken from reference TRBV19 and TRBJ1-3, is DGGITQSPKYLFRKEGQNVTLSCEQNLNHDAMYWYRQDPGQGLRLIYYSQIVNDFQKGDIAEGYSVSREKKESFPLTVTSAQKNPTAFYLCASRPRQGAGNTIYFGEGSWLTVV.

The rearrangement links TRBV9 to TRBJ1-6; D is perhaps TRBD1 (5 bases). Germline-derived CDR1 and CDR2 are SGDLS and YYNGEE. The germline V and J ends were trimmed by 2 bases and 11 bases, with 14 bases remaining between them. This CDR3 is built from 14 residues. CDR3 loop: CASSVGDGGPPLHF. CDR3 nucleotide sequence: TGTGCCAGCAGCGTGGGGGACGGGGGACCACCCCTCCACTTT.

The rearrangement uses TRBV6-5 and TRBJ1-2; D not resolved. Germline CDR1 is MNHEY and CDR2 is SVGAGI. The CDR3 sequence is 16 residues long. V gave up 2 bases and J gave up 0 bases, with 13 bases separating them. The CDR3 spells CASSYDPGATNYGYTF. DNA of the CDR3: TGTGCCAGCAGTTACGACCCAGGAGCTACTAACTATGGCTACACCTTC.

V is TRBV5-1 and J is TRBJ2-1; TRBD2 agrees at 8 bases. The CDR3 contains 17 residues. The germline CDR1 and CDR2 sequences are SGHRS and YFSETQ. V trimming: 0 bases; J trimming: 4 bases; junction bases outside the gene matches: 9. CDR3 nucleotide sequence: TGCGCCAGCAGCTTGGATCTTTCAGTAGCGGGATACAATGAGCAGTTCTTC. Its protein product is CASSLDLSVAGYNEQFF.

V gene TRBV5-5 combines with J gene TRBJ2-7; no definite D call. Germline assignment: CDR1 SGHKS and CDR2 YYEKEE (reference sequence). The V end lost 1 base, the J end lost 5 bases, and 4 bases lay between the germline ends. The CDR3 consists of 11 residues. CDR3 nucleotides: TGTGCCAGCAGCTTGAGAAACGAGCAGTACTTC. Translating it yields CASSLRNEQYF.

V gene TRBV3-1 (or the pseudogene TRBV3-2) combines with J gene TRBJ2-7; TRBD2 agrees at 11 bases. Looked up from germline, CDR1 is LGHDT and CDR2 is YNNKEL (reference sequence). J lost 5 bases, V lost 0 bases, and 3 bases had no gene match. The CDR3 totals 15 residues. The CDR3 region has the DNA TGTGCCAGCAGCCAAGAAACTAGCGGGAGACACGAGCAGTACTTC. Translated: CASSQETSGRHEQYF.

The chain is built from TRBV25-1 and TRBJ2-7; D perhaps matches TRBD1 (6 bases). The CDR3 totals 12 residues. From germline, CDR1 is MGHDK and CDR2 SYGVNS. V was trimmed by 6 bases and J by 5 bases, leaving 11 bases between them. This CDR3 is CASRGGRHEQYF. The CDR3 region has the DNA TGTGCCAGCAGAGGGGGTAGGCACGAGCAGTACTTC.

The chain recombines TRBV7-9 with TRBJ2-2, with 7 bases fitting TRBD1. Looked up from germline, CDR1 is SEHNR and CDR2 is FQNEAQ (reference sequence). Trimming took 4 bases from V and 2 from J; bases not matched to a gene: 4. The CDR3 consists of 15 residues. CDR3 residues: CASSSGDRNTGELFF. CDR3 DNA sequence: TGTGCCAGCAGCTCTGGGGACAGAAACACCGGGGAGCTGTTTTTT.

The sample holds one count of this clone. The chain recombines TRBV30 with TRBJ2-7; no reliable D call. The CDR3 contains 13 residues. V was cut by 0 bases and J by 5 bases, with 11 bases left in between. Germline V CDR1 and CDR2: GTSNPN, SVGIG (reference sequence). In nucleotides, the CDR3 is TGTGCCTGGAGTGTCTTACGAGGCCACGAGCAGTACTTC. Amino acid sequence: CAWSVLRGHEQYF.

The chain links TRBV7-3 to TRBJ2-3; no firm D call. With 1 base removed from V and 6 bases from J, the gap between germline ends came to 8 bases. Germline V gives CDR1 SGHTA, CDR2 FQGTGA. The CDR3 extends over 13 amino acids. The CDR3 spells CASSLISRDTQYF. In DNA, the CDR3 is TGTGCCAGCAGCTTAATCTCCAGGGATACGCAGTATTTT.

The rearrangement links TRBV18 to TRBJ1-3; D is unclear. The CDR3 totals 16 residues. Trimming removed 2 bases from V and 0 bases from J, with 11 bases in between. Per the germline V gene, CDR1 is KGHSH and CDR2 is LQKENI. The CDR3 here is CASSPNPLGSGNTIYF. Written as DNA, the CDR3 is TGTGCCAGCTCACCAAATCCTCTCGGCTCTGGAAACACCATATATTTT.

The genes are TRBV24-1 and TRBJ1-2; TRBD1 is a possible D gene (5 bases). Trimming took 5 bases from V and 0 from J, leaving 9 bases between them. Germline CDR1 and CDR2: KGHDR and SFDVKD. CDR3 length: 14 amino acids. For the CDR3, the DNA is TGTGCCACCAGTGGGACACAGGCTAACTATGGCTACACCTTC. Residues: CATSGTQANYGYTF.